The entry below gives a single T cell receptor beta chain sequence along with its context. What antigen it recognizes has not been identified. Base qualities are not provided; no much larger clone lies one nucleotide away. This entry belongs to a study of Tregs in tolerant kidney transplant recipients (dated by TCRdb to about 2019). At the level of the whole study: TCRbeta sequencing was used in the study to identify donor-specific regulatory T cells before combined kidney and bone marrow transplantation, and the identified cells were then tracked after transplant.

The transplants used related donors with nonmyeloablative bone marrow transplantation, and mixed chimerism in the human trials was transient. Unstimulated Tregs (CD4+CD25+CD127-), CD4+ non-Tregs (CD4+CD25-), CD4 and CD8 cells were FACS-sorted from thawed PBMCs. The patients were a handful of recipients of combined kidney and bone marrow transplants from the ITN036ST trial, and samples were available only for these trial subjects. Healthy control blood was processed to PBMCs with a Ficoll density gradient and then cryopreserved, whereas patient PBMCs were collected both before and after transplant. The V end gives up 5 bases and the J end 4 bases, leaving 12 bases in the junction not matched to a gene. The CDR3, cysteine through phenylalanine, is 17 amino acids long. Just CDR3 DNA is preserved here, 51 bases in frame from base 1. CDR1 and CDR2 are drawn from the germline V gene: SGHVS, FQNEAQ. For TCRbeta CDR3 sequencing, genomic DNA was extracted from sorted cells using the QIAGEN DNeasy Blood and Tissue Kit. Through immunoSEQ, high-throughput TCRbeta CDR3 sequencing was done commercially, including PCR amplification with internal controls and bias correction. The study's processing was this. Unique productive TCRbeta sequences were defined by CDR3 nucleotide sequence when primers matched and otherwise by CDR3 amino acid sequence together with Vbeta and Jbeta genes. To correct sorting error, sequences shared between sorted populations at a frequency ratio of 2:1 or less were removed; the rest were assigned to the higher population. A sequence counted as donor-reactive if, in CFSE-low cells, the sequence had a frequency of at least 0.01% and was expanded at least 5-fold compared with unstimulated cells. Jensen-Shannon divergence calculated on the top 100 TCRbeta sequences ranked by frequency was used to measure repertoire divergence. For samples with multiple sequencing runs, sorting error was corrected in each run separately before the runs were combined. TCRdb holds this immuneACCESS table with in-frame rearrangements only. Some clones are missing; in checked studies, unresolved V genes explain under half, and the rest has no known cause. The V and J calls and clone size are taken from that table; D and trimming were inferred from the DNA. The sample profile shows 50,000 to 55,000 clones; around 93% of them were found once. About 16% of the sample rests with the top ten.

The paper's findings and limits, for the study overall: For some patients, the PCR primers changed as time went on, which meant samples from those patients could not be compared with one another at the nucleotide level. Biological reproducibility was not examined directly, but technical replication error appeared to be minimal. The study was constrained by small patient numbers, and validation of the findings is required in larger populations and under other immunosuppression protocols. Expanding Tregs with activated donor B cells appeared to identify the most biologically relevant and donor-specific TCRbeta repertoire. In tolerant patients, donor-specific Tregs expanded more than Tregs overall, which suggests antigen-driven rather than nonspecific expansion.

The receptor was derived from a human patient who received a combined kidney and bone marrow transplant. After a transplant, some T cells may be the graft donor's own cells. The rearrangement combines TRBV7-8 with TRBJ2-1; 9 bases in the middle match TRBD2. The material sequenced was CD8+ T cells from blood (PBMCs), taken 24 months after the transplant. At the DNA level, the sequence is TGTGCCAGCAGCCCCTTTGCGGGAGGGCTAGGGTACAATGAGCAGTTCTTC. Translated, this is CASSPFAGGLGYNEQFF.